The next 14 T cell receptor beta chains were all read from a single sample in a study of CD8+ T cells in alopecia areata. RNA was extracted and reverse transcribed into cDNA as the sequencing template. Clones were sequenced by immunoSEQ multiplex PCR, and TCRdb holds only the in-frame ones, with some missing. Of 150,000 to 200,000 clones in the sample, less than 70% were seen once. The treatment here: oral pan-JAK inhibitor, 5-10 mg twice daily. The sequenced sample was CD4+ T cells sorted from blood, obtained at week 24, from a patient treated with tofacitinib. Receptors originate from a human donor with alopecia areata.

Turning to this clone: This specimen includes other DNA sequences encoding the same CDR3. V gene TRBV2 combines with J gene TRBJ2-5; D not resolved. Germline CDR1 is SNHLY and CDR2 is FYNNEI. The V gene lost 3 bases and the J gene lost 3 bases, with 5 bases spanning the gap. The CDR3 loop spans 12 amino acids. The CDR3, as DNA: TGTGCCAGCAGTGAGGTTGAAGAGACCCAGTACTTC. Translated, it gives CASSEVEETQYF.

This clone showed up just a few times. The rearrangement links TRBV27 to TRBJ2-5; D call uncertain. Looked up from germline, CDR1 is MNHEY and CDR2 is SMNVEV (reference sequence). Trimming stripped 5 bases from V and 6 bases from J, with 19 bases between. The CDR3 is 15 residues long. The CDR3 region is CASSTMSSRVKTQYF. In DNA form, the CDR3 reads TGTGCCAGCAGTACTATGAGCTCCCGGGTGAAGACCCAGTACTTC.

The sample holds one count of this clone. The V gene is TRBV5-1, the J gene TRBJ1-2; D is perhaps TRBD1 (6 bases). Germline CDR1 is SGHRS and CDR2 is YFSETQ. V dropped 4 bases and J dropped 6 bases, with 16 bases sitting between them. This CDR3 has 14 amino acids. CDR3 loop: CASSAGAADDGYTF. The DNA for the CDR3 is TGCGCCAGCAGCGCAGGGGCCGCGGACGATGGCTACACCTTC.

The chain uses TRBV12-5 and TRBJ2-5, with D perhaps being TRBD1 or TRBD2 (5 bases each). Trimming pared 1 base from V and 1 base from J, leaving 10 bases between. Germline V gives CDR1 LGHNT, CDR2 FRNRAP. The CDR3 sequence is 15 residues long. The CDR3 coding sequence is TGTGCTAGTGGTTTGGCATACGGGACCCAAGAGACCCAGTACTTC. Protein product: CASGLAYGTQETQYF.

The chain carries TRBV4-1 and TRBJ1-4, with D uncertain. The germline gives CDR1 MGHRA, CDR2 YSYEKL. This CDR3 has 15 amino acids. Trimming removed 0 bases at V and 0 bases at J, with 5 bases between. DNA of the CDR3: TGCGCCAGCAGCCAAGAACAAGCAACTAATGAAAAACTGTTTTTT. This sequence encodes CASSQEQATNEKLFF.

The V call is TRBV11-2, the J call TRBJ2-5, with D perhaps TRBD2 (6 bases). The CDR3 extends over 17 amino acids. The germline V gene encodes CDR1 SGHAT and CDR2 FQNNGV. V was pared by 5 bases and J by 5 bases, with 24 bases between. The DNA for the CDR3 is TGTGCCAGCAGCCACCTCTTTGTGGAGGGGCGCCAGGAGACCCAGTACTTC. Translated: CASSHLFVEGRQETQYF.

V and J are TRBV2 and TRBJ1-1, with D maybe TRBD1 (6 bases). Germline lookup yields CDR1 SNHLY and CDR2 FYNNEI. The V end was cut by 8 bases, the J end by 10 bases, with 14 bases between. The CDR3 loop spans 11 amino acids. CDR3 in amino acids: CASSRGYGAFF. CDR3 nucleotide sequence: TGTGCCAGCTCAAGGGGGTATGGAGCTTTCTTT.

V is TRBV9 and J is TRBJ1-1; 8 bases fit TRBD1. Germline lookup yields CDR1 SGDLS and CDR2 YYNGEE. V shed 0 bases, J shed 3 bases, and the junction held 7 bases outside the gene matches. The length of the CDR3 is 16 residues. The CDR3 DNA reads TGTGCCAGCAGCGTAGGGGGACAGGCCTCCGACACTGAAGCTTTCTTT. Residues: CASSVGGQASDTEAFF. Full variable domain (outside the CDR3, taken from reference TRBV9 and TRBJ1-1): DSGVTQTPKHLITATGQRVTLRCSPRSGDLSVYWYQQSLDQGLQFLIQYYNGEERAKGNILERFSAQQFPDLHSELNLSSLELGDSALYFCASSVGGQASDTEAFFGQGTRLTVV.

The chain joins TRBV7-9 to TRBJ2-7; 7 bases line up with TRBD1. Germline V lookup: CDR1 SEHNR, CDR2 FQNEAQ (reference sequence). With 2 bases clipped from V and 3 bases from J, the junction kept 10 bases outside the gene matches. CDR3 length: 16 residues. CDR3: CASSLFSGQAFYEQYF. The CDR3, as DNA: TGTGCCAGCAGCTTATTCTCCGGACAGGCGTTCTACGAGCAGTACTTC.

This clone occurred a few times. J is TRBJ2-7 and V is TRBV5-1, with D perhaps TRBD2 (6 bases). The CDR3 runs 15 residues. The germline V and J ends were trimmed by 0 bases and 6 bases, with 16 bases remaining between them. Germline V lookup: CDR1 SGHRS, CDR2 YFSETQ. Written as DNA, the CDR3 is TGCGCCAGCAGCTTGGAGGGCGGGATGTTCGGCGAGCAGTACTTC. This translates into CASSLEGGMFGEQYF. Supplemented by reference TRBV5-1 and TRBJ2-7, the full variable domain reads KAGVTQTPRYLIKTRGQQVTLSCSPISGHRSVSWYQQTPGQGLQFLFEYFSETQRNKGNFPGRFSGRQFSNSRSEMNVSTLELGDSALYLCASSLEGGMFGEQYFGPGTRLTVT.

The CDR3 bases are TGCAGCGTTGAAGTTTGGCAGAACGAGCAGTACTTC. It codes for CSVEVWQNEQYF. The rearrangement joins TRBV29-1 to TRBJ2-7; D is unresolved. This CDR3 comprises 12 residues. The V gene lost 1 base and the J gene lost 5 bases, with 9 bases spanning the gap. Germline V gene data show CDR1 as SQVTM and CDR2 as ANQGSEA.

This clone was found once. The chain recombines TRBV5-6 with TRBJ2-7; 11 bases align to TRBD2. V lost 4 bases to trimming and J lost 0 bases; unmatched junction nucleotides: 6. This CDR3 is built from 16 residues. The V gene's germline CDR1 is SGHDT and CDR2 YYEEEE. CDR3 in DNA: TGTGCCAGCAGCCCTGGACTAGCGGGCCTCTCCTACGAGCAGTACTTC. Translation: CASSPGLAGLSYEQYF.

The sample holds a few counts of this clone. In the same sample, other DNA sequences code for this CDR3. The chain uses TRBV20-1 and TRBJ2-7; D gene ambiguous. Germline V gene sequence: CDR1 DFQATT, CDR2 SNEGSKA (reference sequence). The length of the CDR3 is 11 residues. Trimming cost V 3 bases and J 2 bases, with 5 bases left between them. The CDR3 loop is CSARGAYEQYF. The CDR3 region has the DNA TGCAGTGCTAGGGGTGCCTACGAGCAGTACTTC.

In regard to this clone: At the DNA level, this CDR3 is encoded by other sequences in the same sample as well. V and J are TRBV7-3 and TRBJ2-5; tentatively, D is TRBD1 or TRBD2 (5 bases each). The V and J ends lost 4 bases and 5 bases respectively, with 11 bases between them. Germline values: CDR1 SGHTA, CDR2 FQGTGA. CDR3 size: 13 residues. The CDR3 reads CASSSGPRETQYF. The CDR3 nucleotides read TGTGCCAGCAGCTCGGGACCACGGGAGACCCAGTACTTC.